A single sample is the source of the 2 T cell receptor beta chains below, sequenced in a study of blood T cell repertoires in COVID-19. Produced via immunoSEQ multiplex PCR; TCRdb's table is partial and in-frame only. The table shows about 150,000 clones, with nearly 80% occurring only once. The sample was peripheral blood. The source of these receptors is a woman older than 75 with acute or convalescent COVID-19.

The V and J genes are TRBV7-2 and TRBJ2-7; TRBD1 matches at 9 bases. CDR3 length equals 12 residues. Germline V gene lookup returns CDR1 SGHTA and CDR2 FQGNSA. The V and J ends lost 6 bases and 7 bases, in that order; junction bases with no gene match: 4. The CDR3 region is CASRKTGGEQYF. The CDR3 region has the DNA TGTGCCAGCAGAAAGACAGGGGGAGAGCAGTACTTC.

V is TRBV6-5 and J is TRBJ2-1; the match to TRBD1 covers 7 bases. The ends lost 0 bases at V and 7 bases at J; junction bases unmatched: 0. This CDR3 has 13 amino acids. Germline V gives CDR1 MNHEY, CDR2 SVGAGI. As DNA, the CDR3 is TGTGCCAGCAGTTACTCGACAGGGAATGAGCAGTTCTTC. The encoded protein is CASSYSTGNEQFF.